Listed below are T cell receptor beta chains from one sample, sequenced in a study of neurological immune-mediated disorders. Each CDR3 protein is one row after TCRdb ran MiXCR on the 5' RACE reads. This sample has about 99,000 distinct CDR3 sequences; 11% occur once, and the top ten carry about 3.1%. The source material was PBMCs. All receptors come from a female donor with HTLV-1-associated myelopathy (HAM/TSP). The conserved cysteine and the conserved F or W are not part of the CDR3 here.

V gene	J gene	CDR3 protein
TRBV20-1	TRBJ2-1	SARDPSSYNEQF
TRBV5-1	TRBJ2-3	ASSLALAPNTDTQY
TRBV5-1	TRBJ1-5	ASSLDDSNQPQH
TRBV6-6	TRBJ2-7	ASSYSRGAGYEQY
TRBV29-1	TRBJ2-1	SVEEGARNEQF
TRBV20-1	TRBJ2-1	SARRGQGDNHEQF
TRBV5-1	TRBJ2-1	ASSLEGGQYNEQF
TRBV15	TRBJ2-1	ATSRDDPHEQF
TRBV20-1	TRBJ2-7	SAGGGQKGGEQY
TRBV20-1	TRBJ2-5	SARLGGGQETQY
TRBV5-1	TRBJ2-2	ASSLGSTYAGELF
TRBV25-1	TRBJ1-2	ASRMEGGYT
TRBV7-2	TRBJ1-2	ASSFSGTNYGYT
TRBV4-1	TRBJ2-7	ASSQETGWSYEQY
TRBV11-2	TRBJ2-7	ASSLVPRDEQY
TRBV15	TRBJ2-1	ATSREGQGNEQF
TRBV7-2	TRBJ2-7	ASSLSAIGYYEQY
TRBV5-1	TRBJ2-5	ASSLYGSETQY
TRBV1	TRBJ2-3	TSSWTPRSTDTQY
TRBV6-6	TRBJ1-6	ASSPDRFNSPLH
TRBV12-3/TRBV12-4	TRBJ1-6	ASSLVGTASSYNSPLH
TRBV20-1	TRBJ2-1	SARGGLAGGVNEQF
TRBV30	TRBJ2-7	AWSSQGYEQY
TRBV27	TRBJ1-5	ASSFSGPQPQH
TRBV20-1	TRBJ1-5	SARDRRNQPQH
TRBV12-3/TRBV12-4	TRBJ1-1	ASSPRLVRNTEAF
TRBV7-7	TRBJ2-3	ASSPSGGYTDTQY
TRBV27	TRBJ2-1	ASSLSARPDYNEQF
TRBV3-1	TRBJ2-4	ASSQGGRRPNIQY
TRBV6-5	TRBJ2-6	ASRPGTGALNVLT
TRBV5-1	TRBJ2-7	ASSWTGRHEQY
TRBV19	TRBJ2-1	ASSIDPAYSSYNEQF
TRBV5-1	TRBJ2-7	ASSIDGGRRSYEQY
TRBV5-1	TRBJ2-7	ASSLDVAGGNEQY
TRBV7-9	TRBJ2-5	ASSLRAIQETQY
TRBV5-1	TRBJ2-1	ASSLDTYNEQF
TRBV5-1	TRBJ2-1	ASSLEPANEQF
TRBV5-6	TRBJ2-7	ASSSGGGRHYEQY
TRBV20-1	TRBJ1-1	SASGVGAF
TRBV7-9	TRBJ2-1	ASSLFEAHEQF
TRBV2	TRBJ2-3	ASSEGVSGVPWTQY
TRBV20-1	TRBJ1-1	SARPGHSNTEAF
TRBV6-5	TRBJ2-5	ASSYNLGGAATQY
TRBV3-1	TRBJ2-3	ASSFRQGDTQY
TRBV11-2	TRBJ2-5	ASSLAPGRETQY
TRBV7-2	TRBJ2-7	ASRRTSGGAFEQY
TRBV6-6	TRBJ1-4	ASSYPFLGGRSLGSGEKLF
TRBV3-1	TRBJ2-7	ASSQGWQRSYEQY
TRBV6-6	TRBJ2-1	ASRRLAANNEQF
TRBV7-8	TRBJ2-5	ASSLAEGLQETQY
TRBV5-1	TRBJ2-5	ASSLSGGAEETQY
TRBV5-1	TRBJ2-3	ASSLSIGAGDTQY
TRBV5-6	TRBJ2-7	ASSYRTVYEQY
TRBV4-2	TRBJ2-7	ASSQENRGYEQY